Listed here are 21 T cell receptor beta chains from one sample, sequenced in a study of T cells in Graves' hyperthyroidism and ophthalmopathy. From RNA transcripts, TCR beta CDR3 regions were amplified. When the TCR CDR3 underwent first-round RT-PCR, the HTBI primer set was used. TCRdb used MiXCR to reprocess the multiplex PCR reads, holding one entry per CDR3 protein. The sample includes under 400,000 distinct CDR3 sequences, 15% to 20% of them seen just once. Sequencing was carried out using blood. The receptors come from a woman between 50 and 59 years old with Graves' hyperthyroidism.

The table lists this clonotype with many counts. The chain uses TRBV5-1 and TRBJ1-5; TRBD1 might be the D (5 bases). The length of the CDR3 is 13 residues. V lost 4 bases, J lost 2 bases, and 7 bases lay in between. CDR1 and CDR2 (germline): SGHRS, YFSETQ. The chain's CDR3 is CASSRDGNQPQHF. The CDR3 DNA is TGCGCCAGCAGCCGGGACGGCAATCAGCCCCAGCATTTT.

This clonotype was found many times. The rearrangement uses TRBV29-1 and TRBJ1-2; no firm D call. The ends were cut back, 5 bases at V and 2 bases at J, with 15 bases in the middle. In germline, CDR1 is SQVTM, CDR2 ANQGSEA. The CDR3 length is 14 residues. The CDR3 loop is CSVFEAGLNYGYTF. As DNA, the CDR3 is TGCAGCGTTTTTGAGGCAGGCCTCAACTATGGCTACACCTTC.

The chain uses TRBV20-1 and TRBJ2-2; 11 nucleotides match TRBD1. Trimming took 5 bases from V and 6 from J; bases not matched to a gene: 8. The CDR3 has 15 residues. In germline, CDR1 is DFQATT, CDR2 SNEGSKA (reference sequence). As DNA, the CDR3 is TGCAGTGCTTTCCGGACAGGGGGCTTCGCCGGGGAGCTGTTTTTT. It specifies CSAFRTGGFAGELFF.

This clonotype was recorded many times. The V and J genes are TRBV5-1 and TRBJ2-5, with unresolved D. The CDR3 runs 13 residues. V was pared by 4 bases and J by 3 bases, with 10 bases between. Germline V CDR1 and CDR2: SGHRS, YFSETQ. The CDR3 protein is CASSTRIEETQYF. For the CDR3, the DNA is TGCGCCAGCAGCACTCGGATCGAAGAGACCCAGTACTTC.

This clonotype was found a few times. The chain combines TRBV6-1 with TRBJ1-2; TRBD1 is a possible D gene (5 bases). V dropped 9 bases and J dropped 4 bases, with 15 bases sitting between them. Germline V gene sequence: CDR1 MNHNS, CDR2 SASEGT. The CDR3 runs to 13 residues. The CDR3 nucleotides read TGTGCCAGTAGATTGGGACGGACCTATGGCTACACCTTC. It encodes CASRLGRTYGYTF.

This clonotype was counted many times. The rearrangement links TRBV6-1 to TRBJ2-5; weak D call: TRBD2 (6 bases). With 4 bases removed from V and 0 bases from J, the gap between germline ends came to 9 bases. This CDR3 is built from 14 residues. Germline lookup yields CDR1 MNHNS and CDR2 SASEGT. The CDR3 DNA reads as TGTGCCAGCAGTGTCGGGAGAGACCAAGAGACCCAGTACTTC. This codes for CASSVGRDQETQYF.

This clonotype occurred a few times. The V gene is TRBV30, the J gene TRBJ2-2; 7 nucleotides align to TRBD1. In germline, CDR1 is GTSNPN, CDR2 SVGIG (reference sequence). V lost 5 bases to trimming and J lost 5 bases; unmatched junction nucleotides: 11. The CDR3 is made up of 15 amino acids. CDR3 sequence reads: CAWGQGELRTGELFF. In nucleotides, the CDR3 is TGTGCCTGGGGGCAGGGGGAACTACGAACCGGGGAGCTGTTTTTT.

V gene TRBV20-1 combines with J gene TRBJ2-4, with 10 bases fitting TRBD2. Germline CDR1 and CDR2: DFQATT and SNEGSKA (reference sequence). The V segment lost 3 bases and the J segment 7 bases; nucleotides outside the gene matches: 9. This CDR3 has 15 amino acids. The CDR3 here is CSASPTTSGTNIQYF. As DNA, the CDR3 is TGCAGTGCTAGCCCGACTACTAGCGGGACTAACATTCAGTACTTC.

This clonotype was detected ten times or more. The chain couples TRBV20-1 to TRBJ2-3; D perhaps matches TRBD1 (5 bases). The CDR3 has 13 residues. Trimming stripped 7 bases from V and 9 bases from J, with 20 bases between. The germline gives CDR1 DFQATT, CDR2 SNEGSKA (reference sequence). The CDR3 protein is CSGGPGQSETQYF. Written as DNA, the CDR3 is TGCAGTGGGGGTCCAGGACAATCGGAAACGCAGTATTTT.

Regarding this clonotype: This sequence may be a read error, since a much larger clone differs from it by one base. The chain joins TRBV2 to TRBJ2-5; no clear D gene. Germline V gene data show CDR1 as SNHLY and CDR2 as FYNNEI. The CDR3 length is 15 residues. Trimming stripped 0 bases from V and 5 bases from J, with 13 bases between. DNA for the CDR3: TGTGCCAGCAGTGAAGCGTGGGCAGTCGGGGAGACCCAGTACTTC. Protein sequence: CASSEAWAVGETQYF.

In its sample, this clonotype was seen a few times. The CDR3 bases are TGTGCCAGTAACGTTGGGAACTATGGCTACACCTTC. Amino acid sequence: CASNVGNYGYTF. The chain is built from TRBV19 and TRBJ1-2; D is unresolved. V lost 7 bases to trimming and J lost 2 bases, with 8 bases between them. Germline CDR1 LNHDA, CDR2 SQIVND (reference sequence). The CDR3 totals 12 residues.

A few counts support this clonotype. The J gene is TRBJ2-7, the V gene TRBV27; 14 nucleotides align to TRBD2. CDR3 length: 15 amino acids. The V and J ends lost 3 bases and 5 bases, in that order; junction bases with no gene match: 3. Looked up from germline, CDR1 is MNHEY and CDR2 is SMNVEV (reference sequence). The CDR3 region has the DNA TGTGCCAGCAGTTTGGGGACTAGCGGGAGAAACGAGCAGTACTTC. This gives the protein CASSLGTSGRNEQYF.

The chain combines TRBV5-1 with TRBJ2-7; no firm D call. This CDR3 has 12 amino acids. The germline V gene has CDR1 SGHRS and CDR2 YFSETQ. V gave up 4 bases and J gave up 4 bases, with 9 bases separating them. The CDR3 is CASSIQKYEQYV. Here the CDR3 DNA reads TGCGCCAGCAGCATACAGAAATACGAGCAGTACGTC.

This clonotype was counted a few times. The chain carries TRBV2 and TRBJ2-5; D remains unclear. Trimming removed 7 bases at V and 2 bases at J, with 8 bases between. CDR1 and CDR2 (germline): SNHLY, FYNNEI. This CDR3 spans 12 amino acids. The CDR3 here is CASTQVQETQYF. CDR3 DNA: TGTGCCAGCACCCAGGTACAAGAGACCCAGTACTTC.

The CDR3 DNA follows: TGCAGTGCTGATAACAGGGGAGGGACCTACAATGAGCAGTTCTTC. Translated, it gives CSADNRGGTYNEQFF. The chain links TRBV20-1 to TRBJ2-1; the D gene could be TRBD1 or TRBD2 (7 bases each). V lost 5 bases and J lost 2, with 16 bases in between. Germline V gives CDR1 DFQATT, CDR2 SNEGSKA (reference sequence). The CDR3 runs to 15 residues.

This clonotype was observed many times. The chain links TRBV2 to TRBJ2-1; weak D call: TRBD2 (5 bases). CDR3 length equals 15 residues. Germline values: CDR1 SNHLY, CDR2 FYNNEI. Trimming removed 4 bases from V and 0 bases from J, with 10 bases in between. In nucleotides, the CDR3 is TGTGCCAGCAGTGTGGACGGGAACTCCTACAATGAGCAGTTCTTC. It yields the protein CASSVDGNSYNEQFF.

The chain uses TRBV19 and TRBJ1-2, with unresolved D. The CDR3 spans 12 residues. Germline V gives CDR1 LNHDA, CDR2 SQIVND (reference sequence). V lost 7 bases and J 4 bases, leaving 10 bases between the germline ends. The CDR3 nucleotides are TGTGCCAGTACGGCTTCTCCCTATGGCTACACCTTC. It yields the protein CASTASPYGYTF.

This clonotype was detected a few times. CDR3: CASSPLPEGPTWDNEQFF. The CDR3 nucleotides are TGTGCCAGCAGCCCCCTTCCGGAAGGACCAACTTGGGACAATGAGCAGTTCTTC. V usage is TRBV13 and J usage is TRBJ2-1; no clear D gene. Germline lookup yields CDR1 PRHDT and CDR2 FYEKMQ (reference sequence). The CDR3 has 18 amino acids. The V end lost 5 bases, the J end lost 5 bases, and 25 bases lay between the germline ends.

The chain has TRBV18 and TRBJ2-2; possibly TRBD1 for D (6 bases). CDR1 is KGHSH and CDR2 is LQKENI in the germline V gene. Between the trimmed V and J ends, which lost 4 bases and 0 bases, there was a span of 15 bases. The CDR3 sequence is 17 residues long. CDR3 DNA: TGTGCCAGCTCACAAACGTTACAGGGAACGAACACCGGGGAGCTGTTTTTT. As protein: CASSQTLQGTNTGELFF. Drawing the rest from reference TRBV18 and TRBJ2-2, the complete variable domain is NAGVMQNPRHLVRRRGQEARLRCSPMKGHSHVYWYRQLPEEGLKFMVYLQKENIIDESGMPKERFSAEFPKEGPSILRIQQVVRGDSAAYFCASSQTLQGTNTGELFFGEGSRLTVL.

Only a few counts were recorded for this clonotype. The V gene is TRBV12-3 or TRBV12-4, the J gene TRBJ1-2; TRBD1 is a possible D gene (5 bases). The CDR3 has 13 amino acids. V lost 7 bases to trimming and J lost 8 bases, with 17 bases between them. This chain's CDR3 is CASTLQVFGGYTF. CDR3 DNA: TGTGCCAGCACCTTACAGGTCTTTGGGGGCTACACCTTC.

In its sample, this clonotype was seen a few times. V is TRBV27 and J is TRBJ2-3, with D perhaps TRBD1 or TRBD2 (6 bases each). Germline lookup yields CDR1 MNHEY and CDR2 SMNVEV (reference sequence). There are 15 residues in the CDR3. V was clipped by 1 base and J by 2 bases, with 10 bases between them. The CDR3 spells CASSLWGANTDTQYF. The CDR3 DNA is TGTGCCAGCAGTTTATGGGGGGCTAACACAGATACGCAGTATTTT.